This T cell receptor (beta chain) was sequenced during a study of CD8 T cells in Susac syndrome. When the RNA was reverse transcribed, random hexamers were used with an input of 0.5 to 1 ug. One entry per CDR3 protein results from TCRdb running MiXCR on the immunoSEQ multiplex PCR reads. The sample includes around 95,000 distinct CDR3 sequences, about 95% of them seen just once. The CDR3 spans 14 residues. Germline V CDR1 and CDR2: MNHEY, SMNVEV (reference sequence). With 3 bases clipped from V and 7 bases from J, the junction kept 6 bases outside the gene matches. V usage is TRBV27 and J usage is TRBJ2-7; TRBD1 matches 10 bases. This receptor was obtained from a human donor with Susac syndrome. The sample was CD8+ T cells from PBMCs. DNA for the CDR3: TGTGCCAGCAGTTTGGGGGACAGGGGCTTAGAGCAGTACTTC. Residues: CASSLGDRGLEQYF.